This TCR beta chain was profiled in a study of control samples from healthy donors and cancer patients. Trimming took 2 bases from V and 5 from J, leaving 18 bases between them. This CDR3 is 17 amino acids long. The germline CDR1 and CDR2 sequences are LGHNA and YNFKEQ. Repertoires were generated with immunoSEQ multiplex PCR, while TCRdb's copy carries only in-frame clones and drops some. The top ten hold 2% to 2.5% of the sample, which has about 89,000 clones, under 90% seen once. V and J are TRBV4-2 and TRBJ1-4; D might be TRBD1 (6 bases). This TCR derives from a middle-aged woman in good health. Sequencing was performed on blood. The CDR3 nucleotides read TGTGCCAGCAGCCAAAAACTTACGGGGGGGACAAATGAAAAACTGTTTTTT. Its protein product is CASSQKLTGGTNEKLFF.